The clone carrying this T cell receptor beta chain was seen more than once but under ten times. TCRdb processed the RT-PCR reads anew with MiXCR; each CDR3 protein has one entry. The sample has almost 700,000 distinct CDR3 sequences, 11% to 15% seen once; the top ten hold roughly 4%. This clonotype originated in a female donor in good health, serving as a healthy control. Sequenced sample: memory CD4+ T cells from blood.

The DNA of the CDR3 is TGTGCCACCAGCAGCCGTCTGGAAGAGACCCAGTACTTC. Protein: CATSSRLEETQYF. This chain uses TRBV15 with TRBJ2-5; D gene uncertain. The CDR3 has 13 residues. Germline CDR1 reads LNHNV; CDR2 reads YYDKDF (reference sequence). V dropped 3 bases and J dropped 3 bases, with 8 bases sitting between them.